The rows below give T cell receptor beta chains drawn from one sample of a study of cytomegalovirus exposure and HLA in healthy donors. TCRdb's table, derived via immunoSEQ multiplex PCR, lists solely in-frame clones and lacks some. Seen here are approximately 130,000 clones, nearly 80% observed once, and the top ten hold 1.1%. Sequenced material: PBMCs. These receptors all stem from a male donor in good health and CMV-seronegative. Both conserved end residues are part of each CDR3. Fields, in order: clone size, J gene, V gene, D gene, CDR3 DNA, CDR3 protein. D genes are given only for firm matches. Rows may omit the clone size; those that give it use once, few, many or a size class.

size: -; J: TRBJ2-3; V: TRBV7-8; D: TRBD1; DNA: TGTGCCAGCAGCTTCTGGGACAGGACAGATACGCAGTATTTT; CDR3: CASSFWDRTDTQYF
size: -; J: TRBJ2-2; V: TRBV6-5; D: TRBD2; DNA: TGTGCCAGCAACTCAGCGGGAAAGGCCACCGGGGAGCTGTTTTTT; CDR3: CASNSAGKATGELFF
size: -; J: TRBJ1-1; V: TRBV5-1; D: TRBD1; DNA: TGCGCCAGCAGCTTCGAACCCGGGACAGGGGGTGAAGCTTTCTTT; CDR3: CASSFEPGTGGEAFF
size: -; J: TRBJ2-3; V: TRBV7-2; D: -; DNA: TGTGCCAGCAGCCGCGGACTCAACACAGATACGCAGTATTTT; CDR3: CASSRGLNTDTQYF
size: few; J: TRBJ1-1; V: TRBV7-2; D: -; DNA: TGTGCCAGCAGCTTCACAGTGAACACTGAAGCTTTCTTT; CDR3: CASSFTVNTEAFF
size: -; J: TRBJ1-3; V: TRBV19; D: TRBD1; DNA: TGTGCCAGTAGTAGACAGGGCAGAAACACCATATATTTT; CDR3: CASSRQGRNTIYF
size: -; J: TRBJ2-3; V: TRBV7-9; D: TRBD2; DNA: TGTGCCAGCAGCTTAGCCCCTCTTAGCGGGGTGAGCACAGATACGCAGTATTTT; CDR3: CASSLAPLSGVSTDTQYF
size: -; J: TRBJ2-7; V: TRBV11-3; D: -; DNA: TGTGCCAGCAGCTTAGGGTTCCGGGACTCGTCCTACGAGCAGTACTTC; CDR3: CASSLGFRDSSYEQYF
size: -; J: TRBJ2-6; V: TRBV27; D: -; DNA: TGTGCCAGCACTCTAGGAACGGGGGCCAACGTCCTGACTTTC; CDR3: CASTLGTGANVLTF
size: -; J: TRBJ2-7; V: TRBV5-1; D: -; DNA: TGCGCCAGCAGCTTGGTCCAGGCCTTTGACGAGCAGTACTTC; CDR3: CASSLVQAFDEQYF
size: -; J: TRBJ2-7; V: TRBV7-2; D: -; DNA: TGTGCCAGCAGCTTAGCGCGTTCTTTCCCCGGTTACGAGCAGTACTTC; CDR3: CASSLARSFPGYEQYF
size: -; J: TRBJ2-3; V: TRBV7-2; D: TRBD2; DNA: TGTGCCAGCAGCTTACTCGGGGGGGCCTCCACAGATACGCAGTATTTT; CDR3: CASSLLGGASTDTQYF
size: -; J: TRBJ1-5; V: TRBV6-5; D: TRBD1; DNA: TGTGCCAGCAGTGCCGGGACAGGGTACAATCAGCCCCAGCATTTT; CDR3: CASSAGTGYNQPQHF
size: -; J: TRBJ1-5; V: TRBV7-2; D: TRBD1; DNA: TGTGCCAGCAGCCTGGGACAGAGCAATCAGCCCCAGCATTTT; CDR3: CASSLGQSNQPQHF
size: -; J: TRBJ2-7; V: TRBV27; D: TRBD1; DNA: TGTGCCAGCACCAGACTGACAGGGACGAACTCCTACGAGCAGTACTTC; CDR3: CASTRLTGTNSYEQYF
size: once; J: TRBJ2-5; V: TRBV2; D: TRBD1; DNA: TGTGCCAGCAGTCGGGACAGCCAAGAGACCCAGTACTTC; CDR3: CASSRDSQETQYF
size: -; J: TRBJ2-3; V: TRBV7-6; D: -; DNA: TGTGCCAGCAGGCCCCAGGGTCCAGGGGCAGATACGCAGTATTTT; CDR3: CASRPQGPGADTQYF
size: -; J: TRBJ2-1; V: TRBV30; D: -; DNA: TGTGCCTGGGGAGTGAGGTCCTACAATGAGCAGTTCTTC; CDR3: CAWGVRSYNEQFF
size: -; J: TRBJ1-2; V: TRBV2; D: TRBD1; DNA: TGTGCCAGCAGAAGGGACAGGGAAAAGGATGGCTACACCTTC; CDR3: CASRRDREKDGYTF
size: -; J: TRBJ2-7; V: TRBV5-8; D: -; DNA: TGTGCCAGCAGCTTGCGGGGGGCAAATCGTTACGAGCAGTACTTC; CDR3: CASSLRGANRYEQYF
size: -; J: TRBJ1-3; V: TRBV5-4; D: -; DNA: TGTGCCAGCAGCTCGCGGGCAGGCTCTGGAAACACCATATATTTT; CDR3: CASSSRAGSGNTIYF
size: -; J: TRBJ2-5; V: TRBV7-2; D: TRBD2; DNA: TGTGCCAGCAGACAACTAGCGGGGGGGGCAGAGACCCAGTACTTC; CDR3: CASRQLAGGAETQYF
size: -; J: TRBJ2-5; V: TRBV7-9; D: TRBD1; DNA: TGTGCCAGCAGCCCGATGGGACAGCTACAAGAGACCCAGTACTTC; CDR3: CASSPMGQLQETQYF
size: -; J: TRBJ2-5; V: TRBV7-2; D: TRBD2; DNA: TGTGCCAGCAGCTTGGGGGGGAAAGAGACCCAGTACTTC; CDR3: CASSLGGKETQYF
size: -; J: TRBJ2-7; V: TRBV27; D: TRBD1; DNA: TGTGCCAGCAGTCGTGGACAGGGGGCTTTCTACGAGCAGTACTTC; CDR3: CASSRGQGAFYEQYF
size: -; J: TRBJ2-1; V: TRBV20-1; D: -; DNA: TGCAGTGCCGCATCAGGGGGGTGGAAGTTCTTC; CDR3: CSAASGGWKFF
size: -; J: TRBJ1-2; V: TRBV19; D: TRBD1; DNA: TGTGCCAGTAGTATACTGCAGGGGGCGTCCGGCTACACCTTC; CDR3: CASSILQGASGYTF
size: -; J: TRBJ1-5; V: TRBV7-2; D: TRBD1; DNA: TGTGCCAGCAGCCTCTCAACAGGGGGTCAGCCCCAGCATTTT; CDR3: CASSLSTGGQPQHF
size: -; J: TRBJ2-5; V: TRBV12-5; D: -; DNA: TGTGCTAGTGGTTTGGTAAACAGGGGCCCAGGAGGGTACCAAGAGACCCAGTACTTC; CDR3: CASGLVNRGPGGYQETQYF
size: once; J: TRBJ2-1; V: TRBV4-3; D: -; DNA: TGCGCCAGCAGCCAAGATTCGAGGGTCGGCGAGCAGTTCTTC; CDR3: CASSQDSRVGEQFF
size: -; J: TRBJ1-1; V: TRBV7-9; D: -; DNA: TGTGCCACCACGGGGAGGGGGAACACTGAAGCTTTCTTT; CDR3: CATTGRGNTEAFF
size: -; J: TRBJ1-4; V: TRBV30; D: -; DNA: TGTGCCGGGGCTCTTAGCAGAACTAATGAAAAACTGTTTTTT; CDR3: CAGALSRTNEKLFF
size: -; J: TRBJ2-7; V: TRBV2; D: TRBD1; DNA: TGTGCCAGCAGTTCCGGGACAGGGACACGCGAGCAGTACTTC; CDR3: CASSSGTGTREQYF
size: once; J: TRBJ2-3; V: TRBV15; D: TRBD2; DNA: TGTGCCACCAGCAGTGCTAGCGGGGGGGCGGATACGCAGTATTTT; CDR3: CATSSASGGADTQYF
size: -; J: TRBJ2-7; V: TRBV20-1; D: -; DNA: TGCAGTGCTAGTCCCCTCGGCGAGCAGTACTTC; CDR3: CSASPLGEQYF
size: -; J: TRBJ2-7; V: TRBV7-2; D: TRBD2; DNA: TGTGCCAGCAGCTTAGTGGCTAGCGGGGCCTACGAGCAGTACTTC; CDR3: CASSLVASGAYEQYF
size: -; J: TRBJ2-7; V: TRBV7-2; D: TRBD1; DNA: TGTGCCAGCAGCGGGGACAGGAGTTCCTACGAGCAGTACTTC; CDR3: CASSGDRSSYEQYF
size: -; J: TRBJ2-4; V: TRBV6-6; D: -; DNA: TGTGCCAGCAGTTACGAGGCAGTGTACTTC; CDR3: CASSYEAVYF
size: -; J: TRBJ2-1; V: TRBV7-2; D: TRBD2; DNA: TGTGCCAGCAGCTTACTTCTTGGGACTAGCGGGGGTGGGCACAATGAGCAGTTCTTC; CDR3: CASSLLLGTSGGGHNEQFF
size: -; J: TRBJ1-4; V: TRBV30; D: -; DNA: TGTGCCTCCACGCAGGGCGTCGGGACTAATGAAAAACTGTTTTTT; CDR3: CASTQGVGTNEKLFF
size: few; J: TRBJ1-1; V: TRBV7-9; D: -; DNA: TGTGCCAGCAGCCACTCGGACAGTTCGAGGACTGAAGCTTTCTTT; CDR3: CASSHSDSSRTEAFF
size: -; J: TRBJ1-2; V: TRBV21-1; D: -; DNA: TGTGCCAGCAGCAAGGGGACAGGGCTGTTAGGAGATCCGGCGGCCTATGGCTACACCTTC; CDR3: CASSKGTGLLGDPAAYGYTF
size: -; J: TRBJ1-5; V: TRBV27; D: -; DNA: TGTGCCAGCAGTTTAAACCTATTACAGCCCCAGCATTTT; CDR3: CASSLNLLQPQHF
size: -; J: TRBJ2-4; V: TRBV10-1; D: TRBD1; DNA: TGCGCCAGCAGTGTCGACAGGGTGCGTAGTTTCATTCAGTACTTC; CDR3: CASSVDRVRSFIQYF
size: -; J: TRBJ1-2; V: TRBV11-2; D: TRBD1; DNA: TGTGCCACCGTCCCCCAGGGGGCCTATGGCTACACCTTC; CDR3: CATVPQGAYGYTF
size: -; J: TRBJ2-7; V: TRBV7-9; D: -; DNA: TGTGCCAGCAGCTTAGCGAGGTACGAGCAGTACTTC; CDR3: CASSLARYEQYF
size: -; J: TRBJ1-5; V: TRBV6-1; D: -; DNA: TGTGCCAGCAGTGAGAGGGACAACAATCAGCCCCAGCATTTT; CDR3: CASSERDNNQPQHF
size: -; J: TRBJ1-6; V: TRBV7-9; D: TRBD1; DNA: TGTGCCAGCAGCACGTGGACAGGGGGAAATTCACCCCTCCACTTT; CDR3: CASSTWTGGNSPLHF
size: -; J: TRBJ2-3; V: TRBV25-1; D: -; DNA: TGTGCCAGCAGTGAACGTAGTTACCCTAGCACAGATACGCAGTATTTT; CDR3: CASSERSYPSTDTQYF
size: -; J: TRBJ2-7; V: TRBV6-6; D: TRBD1; DNA: TGTGCCAGCAACAGGGGAAAAGCCTCCTACGAGCAGTACTTC; CDR3: CASNRGKASYEQYF
size: once; J: TRBJ2-2; V: TRBV11-2; D: TRBD1; DNA: TGTGCCAGCAGCTTAGGACAGGGAGTTGGCACCGGGGAGCTGTTTTTT; CDR3: CASSLGQGVGTGELFF
size: -; J: TRBJ2-1; V: TRBV7-2; D: -; DNA: TGTGCCAGCAGCTTCAACAGCTACAATGAGCAGTTCTTC; CDR3: CASSFNSYNEQFF
size: -; J: TRBJ2-5; V: TRBV5-4; D: TRBD1; DNA: TGTGCCAGCAGCATAGGACAGGGCCAGACCCAGTACTTC; CDR3: CASSIGQGQTQYF
size: few; J: TRBJ2-7; V: TRBV13; D: -; DNA: TGTGCCAGCCGACAGACAGGAACCTACGAGCAGTACTTC; CDR3: CASRQTGTYEQYF
size: -; J: TRBJ2-1; V: TRBV7-2; D: TRBD2; DNA: TGTGCCAGCAGCTTAGGGGGGGGAGGAACAGTACGAGGGGAGCAGTTCTTC; CDR3: CASSLGGGGTVRGEQFF